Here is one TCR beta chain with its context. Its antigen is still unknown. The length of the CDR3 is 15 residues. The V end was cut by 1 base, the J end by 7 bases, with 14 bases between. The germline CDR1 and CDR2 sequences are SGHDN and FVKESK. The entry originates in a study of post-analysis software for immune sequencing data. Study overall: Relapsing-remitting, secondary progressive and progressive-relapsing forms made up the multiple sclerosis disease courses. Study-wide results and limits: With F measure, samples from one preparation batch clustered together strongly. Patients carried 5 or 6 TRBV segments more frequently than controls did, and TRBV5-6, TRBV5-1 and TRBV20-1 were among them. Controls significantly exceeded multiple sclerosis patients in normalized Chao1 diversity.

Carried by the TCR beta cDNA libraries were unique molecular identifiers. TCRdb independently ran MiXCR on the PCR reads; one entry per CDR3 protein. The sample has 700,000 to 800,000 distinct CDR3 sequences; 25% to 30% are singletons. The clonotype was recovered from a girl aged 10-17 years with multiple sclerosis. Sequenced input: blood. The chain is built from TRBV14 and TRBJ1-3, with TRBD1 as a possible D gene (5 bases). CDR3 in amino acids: CASSQATGSWNTIYF. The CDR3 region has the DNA TGTGCCAGCAGCCAAGCTACAGGCTCCTGGAACACCATATATTTT.